This T cell receptor beta chain is from a study of OX40 agonist ivuxolimab in advanced cancers. Study-level findings and limits: Both blood CD4+ and CD8+ T cells showed clonal growth by week 6 at 0.1 to 3.0 mg/kg. In the expanded peripheral T cells, antigen specificity was never determined. There were, on average, more expanded clones in CD8+ T cells than in CD4+.

It was autoimmune disease history or systemic immunosuppression that excluded patients. Concerning this clone: The antigen is unknown.

The length of the CDR3 is 13 residues. Trimming stripped 0 bases from V and 3 bases from J, with 6 bases between. Germline V CDR1 and CDR2: SGHRS, YFSETQ. TCRdb's copy holds only in-frame clones and misses some; the assay was immunoSEQ multiplex PCR. The table includes tens of thousands of clones, roughly nine tenths detected once. The chain joins TRBV5-1 to TRBJ1-2; no definite D call. The receptor's source is an adult with an advanced solid tumor such as melanoma, head and neck, liver or kidney cancer. Sequenced material: CD4+ or CD8+ T cells sorted from blood, taken in a trial of the OX40 agonist ivuxolimab. The CDR3 region has the DNA TGCGCCAGCAGCTTGGGGTCGGACTATGGCTACACCTTC. This gives the protein CASSLGSDYGYTF.